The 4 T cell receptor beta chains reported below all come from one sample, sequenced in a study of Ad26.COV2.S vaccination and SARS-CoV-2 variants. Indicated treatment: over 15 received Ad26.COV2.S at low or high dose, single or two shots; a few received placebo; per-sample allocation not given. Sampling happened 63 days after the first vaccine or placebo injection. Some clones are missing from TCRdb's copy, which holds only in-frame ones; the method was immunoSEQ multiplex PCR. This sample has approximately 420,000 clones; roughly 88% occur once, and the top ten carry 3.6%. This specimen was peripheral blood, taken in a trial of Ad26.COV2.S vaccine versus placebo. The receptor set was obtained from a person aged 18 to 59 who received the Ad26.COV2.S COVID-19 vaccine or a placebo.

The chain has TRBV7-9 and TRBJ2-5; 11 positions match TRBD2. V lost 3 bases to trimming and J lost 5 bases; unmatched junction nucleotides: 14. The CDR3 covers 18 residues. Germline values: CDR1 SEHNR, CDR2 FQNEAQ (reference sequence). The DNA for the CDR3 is TGTGCCAGCAGCTTGGTCCGAACTACTAGCGGGGGTAGGGAGACCCAGTACTTC. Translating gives CASSLVRTTSGGRETQYF.

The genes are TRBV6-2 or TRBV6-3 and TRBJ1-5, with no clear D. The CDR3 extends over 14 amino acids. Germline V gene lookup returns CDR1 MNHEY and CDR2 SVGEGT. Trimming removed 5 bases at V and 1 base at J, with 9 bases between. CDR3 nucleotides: TGTGCCAGCAGTCGGCATCGGAGCAATCAGCCCCAGCATTTT. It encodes CASSRHRSNQPQHF.

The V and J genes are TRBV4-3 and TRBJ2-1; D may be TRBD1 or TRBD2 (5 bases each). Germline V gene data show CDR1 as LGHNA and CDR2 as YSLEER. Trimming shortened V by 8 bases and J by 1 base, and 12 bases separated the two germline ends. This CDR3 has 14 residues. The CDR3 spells CASSVGESYNEQFF. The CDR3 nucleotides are TGCGCCAGCTCGGTGGGGGAGTCCTACAATGAGCAGTTCTTC.

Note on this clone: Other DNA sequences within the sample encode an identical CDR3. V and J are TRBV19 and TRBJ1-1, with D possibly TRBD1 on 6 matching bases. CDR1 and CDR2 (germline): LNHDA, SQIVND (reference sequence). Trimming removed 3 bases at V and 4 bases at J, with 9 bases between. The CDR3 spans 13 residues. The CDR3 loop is CASSIQGSTEAFF. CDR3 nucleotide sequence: TGTGCCAGTAGTATCCAGGGGAGCACTGAAGCTTTCTTT.